The 13 T cell receptor beta chains given below trace back to one sample, sequenced in a study of blood T cell repertoires in COVID-19. The protocol was immunoSEQ multiplex PCR, while the TCRdb copy is restricted to in-frame clones and leaves out a portion. The table has around 300,000 clones, 83% seen once. Sequencing was carried out using peripheral blood. The receptors were sampled from a woman in her fifties or sixties who had recovered from COVID-19.

The chain uses TRBV4-1 and TRBJ2-5; 9 nucleotides align to TRBD2. The germline V gene has CDR1 MGHRA and CDR2 YSYEKL. J lost 3 bases, V lost 3 bases, and 5 bases had no gene match. The CDR3 is 15 amino acids. This CDR3 reads CASSHEGLAKETQYF. The CDR3 DNA reads TGCGCCAGCAGCCATGAAGGACTAGCGAAAGAGACCCAGTACTTC.

CDR3 bases: TGTGCCAGCTCATCGGGACAGATAAACACTGAAGCTTTCTTT. Translating gives CASSSGQINTEAFF. The chain combines TRBV18 with TRBJ1-1; TRBD1 matches at 7 bases. CDR3 length: 14 amino acids. With V trimmed by 5 bases and J by 2 bases, 5 bases remained unmatched. CDR1 KGHSH and CDR2 LQKENI come from the germline V gene.

The chain uses TRBV4-1 and TRBJ2-3; TRBD2 aligns across 10 bases. V was pared by 0 bases and J by 6 bases, with 12 bases of the junction left unmatched. This CDR3 region has 18 residues. Germline values: CDR1 MGHRA, CDR2 YSYEKL. For the CDR3, the DNA is TGCGCCAGCAGCCAAGATAGGAGCGGGAGGGCCCCTGGGGATACGCAGTATTTT. Residues: CASSQDRSGRAPGDTQYF.

The genes are TRBV7-3 and TRBJ2-5; 9 bases line up with TRBD2. CDR1 and CDR2 from the germline V gene are SGHTA and FQGTGA. CDR3 length: 15 amino acids. Germline trimming cut 1 base from V and 4 bases from J; bases unmatched to any gene: 4. DNA of the CDR3: TGTGCCAGCAGCTTAAGCCCTAGCGGGATAGAGACCCAGTACTTC. Its translation: CASSLSPSGIETQYF.

The chain joins TRBV28 to TRBJ2-7, with 8 bases lining up with TRBD2. CDR1 MDHEN and CDR2 SYDVKM come from the germline V gene. V lost 5 bases and J lost 4; bases outside the gene matches: 7. The CDR3 has 14 residues. The CDR3 is CASSTNRGGYEQYF. The CDR3 DNA follows: TGTGCCAGCAGTACCAACCGGGGGGGGTACGAGCAGTACTTC.

The chain joins TRBV10-3 to TRBJ1-2; D call uncertain. The CDR3 sequence is 13 residues long. Between the trimmed V and J ends, which lost 2 bases and 5 bases, there was a span of 9 bases. CDR1 is ENHRY, CDR2 SYGVKD, per germline. The CDR3: CAISEQSGYGYTF. CDR3 DNA sequence: TGTGCCATCAGTGAGCAATCGGGGTATGGCTACACCTTC.

This chain links TRBV7-2 with TRBJ2-1; TRBD2 matches at 10 bases. V lost 1 base to trimming and J lost 4 bases; unmatched junction nucleotides: 1. The CDR3 consists of 15 residues. Germline CDR1 SGHTA, CDR2 FQGNSA. The CDR3 region is CASSLGSGGYNEQFF. In nucleotides, the CDR3 is TGTGCCAGCAGCTTAGGTAGCGGGGGGTACAATGAGCAGTTCTTC.

The V and J genes are TRBV10-3 and TRBJ1-2; 9 nucleotides agree with TRBD1. Per the germline V gene, CDR1 is ENHRY and CDR2 is SYGVKD. The V segment lost 2 bases and the J segment 4 bases; nucleotides outside the gene matches: 8. The CDR3 consists of 16 residues. The CDR3 loop reads CAISEPTGGTAYGYTF. CDR3 DNA: TGTGCCATCAGTGAGCCCACAGGGGGCACTGCCTATGGCTACACCTTC.

This clone was seen more than once but under ten times. The rearrangement joins TRBV18 to TRBJ2-7; 8 positions agree with TRBD2. This CDR3 has 14 residues. With 3 bases clipped from V and 5 bases from J, the junction kept 6 bases outside the gene matches. In germline, CDR1 is KGHSH, CDR2 LQKENI. The CDR3 nucleotides are TGTGCCAGCTCACCCTCGGGGGGGTACGACGAGCAGTACTTC. It specifies CASSPSGGYDEQYF.

CDR3 bases: TGTGCCAGTACAGAATCCCGAGAGACCCAGTACTTC. This codes for CASTESRETQYF. The genes are TRBV7-2 and TRBJ2-5; D is ambiguous. This CDR3 region has 12 residues. Trimming left V 9 bases short and J 4 bases short, with 12 bases between. Germline CDR1 SGHTA, CDR2 FQGNSA.

This clone has only a few counts. The genes are TRBV6-2 or TRBV6-3 and TRBJ2-7, with D tentatively TRBD1 (7 bases). Trimming pared 0 bases from V and 0 bases from J, leaving 12 bases between. Per the germline V gene, CDR1 is MNHEY and CDR2 is SVGEGT. This CDR3 is 16 amino acids long. CDR3 amino acids: CASSYSWRGHSYEQYF. The CDR3 DNA is TGTGCCAGCAGTTACTCGTGGAGGGGGCACTCCTACGAGCAGTACTTC.

DNA for the CDR3: TGTGCCAGCAGCTTTAGTCCACCGGGACTAGCGGGAGGGAACAATGAGCAGTTCTTC. This translates into CASSFSPPGLAGGNNEQFF. V usage is TRBV7-2 and J usage is TRBJ2-1; 16 nucleotides align to TRBD2. The CDR3 consists of 19 residues. Germline loops: CDR1 SGHTA, CDR2 FQGNSA. J was trimmed by 5 bases and V by 3 bases; bases with no gene match: 10.

The genes are TRBV5-1 and TRBJ2-3, with 9 bases matching TRBD2. Trimming at V came to 4 bases and at J to 0 bases, leaving 9 bases not matched to a gene. The CDR3 is 17 residues long. CDR1 is SGHRS and CDR2 is YFSETQ in the germline V gene. CDR3 residues: CASSGGVAGASTDTQYF. The CDR3 DNA reads as TGCGCCAGCAGCGGGGGCGTAGCGGGGGCTAGCACAGATACGCAGTATTTT.